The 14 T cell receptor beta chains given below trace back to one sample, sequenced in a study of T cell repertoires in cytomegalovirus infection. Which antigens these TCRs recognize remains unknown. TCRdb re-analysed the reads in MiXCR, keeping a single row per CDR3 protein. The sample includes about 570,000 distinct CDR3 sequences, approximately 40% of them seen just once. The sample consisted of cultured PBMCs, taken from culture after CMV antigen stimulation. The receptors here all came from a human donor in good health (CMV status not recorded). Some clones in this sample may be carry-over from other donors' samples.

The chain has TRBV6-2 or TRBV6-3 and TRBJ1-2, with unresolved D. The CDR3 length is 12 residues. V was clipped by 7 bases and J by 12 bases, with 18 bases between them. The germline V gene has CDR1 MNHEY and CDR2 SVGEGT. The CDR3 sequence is CASTTPPRGHTF. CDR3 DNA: TGTGCCAGCACTACCCCCCCACGAGGACACACCTTC.

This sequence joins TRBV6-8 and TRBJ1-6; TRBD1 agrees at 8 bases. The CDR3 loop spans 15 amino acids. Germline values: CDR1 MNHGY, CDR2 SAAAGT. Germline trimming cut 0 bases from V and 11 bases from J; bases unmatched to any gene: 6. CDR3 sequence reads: CASSYSDREVPPLHF. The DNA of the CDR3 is TGTGCCAGCAGTTACTCGGACAGGGAGGTTCCACCCCTCCACTTT.

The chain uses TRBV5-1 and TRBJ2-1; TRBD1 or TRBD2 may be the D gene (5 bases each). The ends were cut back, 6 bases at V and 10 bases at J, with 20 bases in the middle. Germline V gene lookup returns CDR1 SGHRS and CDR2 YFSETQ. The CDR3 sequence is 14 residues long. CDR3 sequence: CASTKEGEIGEQFF. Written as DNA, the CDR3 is TGCGCCAGCACAAAAGAAGGGGAGATTGGGGAGCAGTTCTTC.

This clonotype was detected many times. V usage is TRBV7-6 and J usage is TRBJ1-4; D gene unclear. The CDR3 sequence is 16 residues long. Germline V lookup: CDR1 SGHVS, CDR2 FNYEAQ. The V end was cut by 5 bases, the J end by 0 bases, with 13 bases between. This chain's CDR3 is CASSQFPTATNEKLFF. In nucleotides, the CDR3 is TGTGCCAGCAGCCAGTTCCCCACCGCAACTAATGAAAAACTGTTTTTT.

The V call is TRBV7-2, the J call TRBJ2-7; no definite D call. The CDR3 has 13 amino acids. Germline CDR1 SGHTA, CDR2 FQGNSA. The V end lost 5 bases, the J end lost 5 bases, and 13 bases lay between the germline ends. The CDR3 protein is CASSLRFGHEQYF. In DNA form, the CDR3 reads TGTGCCAGCAGCCTCCGTTTTGGCCACGAGCAGTACTTC.

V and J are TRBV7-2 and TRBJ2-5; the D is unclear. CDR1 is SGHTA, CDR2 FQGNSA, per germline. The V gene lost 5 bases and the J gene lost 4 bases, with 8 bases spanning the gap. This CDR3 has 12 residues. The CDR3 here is CASSPVIETQYF. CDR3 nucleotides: TGTGCCAGCAGCCCCGTTATAGAGACCCAGTACTTC. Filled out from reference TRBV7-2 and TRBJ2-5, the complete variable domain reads GAGVSQSPSNKVTEKGKDVELRCDPISGHTALYWYRQSLGQGLEFLIYFQGNSAPDKSGLPSDRFSAERTGGSVSTLTIQRTQQEDSAVYLCASSPVIETQYFGPGTRLLVL.

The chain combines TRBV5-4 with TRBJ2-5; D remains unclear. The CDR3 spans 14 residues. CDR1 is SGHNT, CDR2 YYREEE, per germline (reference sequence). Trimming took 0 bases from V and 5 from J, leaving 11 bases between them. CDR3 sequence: CASSLAATVETQYF. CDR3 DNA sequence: TGTGCCAGCAGCTTGGCCGCCACGGTCGAGACCCAGTACTTC.

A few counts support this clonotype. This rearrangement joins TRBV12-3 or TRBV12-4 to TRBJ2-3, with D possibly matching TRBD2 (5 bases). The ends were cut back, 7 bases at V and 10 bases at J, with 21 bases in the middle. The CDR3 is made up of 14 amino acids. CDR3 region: CASKFESAGDAQYF. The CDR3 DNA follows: TGTGCCAGCAAGTTCGAATCCGCGGGTGATGCGCAGTATTTT.

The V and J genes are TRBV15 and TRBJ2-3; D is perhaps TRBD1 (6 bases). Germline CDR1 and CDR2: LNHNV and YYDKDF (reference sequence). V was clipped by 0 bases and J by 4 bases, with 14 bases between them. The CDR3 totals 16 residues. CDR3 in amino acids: CATSREYSRGSDTQYF. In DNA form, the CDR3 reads TGTGCCACCAGCAGAGAATACTCCAGGGGCTCAGATACGCAGTATTTT.

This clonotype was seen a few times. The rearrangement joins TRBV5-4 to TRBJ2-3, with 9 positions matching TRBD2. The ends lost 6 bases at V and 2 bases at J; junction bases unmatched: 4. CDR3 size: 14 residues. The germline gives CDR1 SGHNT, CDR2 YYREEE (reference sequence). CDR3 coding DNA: TGTGCCAGCAAGCTAGCGGGAAACACAGATACGCAGTATTTT. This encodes CASKLAGNTDTQYF.

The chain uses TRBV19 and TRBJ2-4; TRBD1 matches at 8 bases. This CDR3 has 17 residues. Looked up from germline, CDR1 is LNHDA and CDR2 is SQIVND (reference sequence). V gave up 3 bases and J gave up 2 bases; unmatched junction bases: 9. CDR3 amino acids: CASSIQGAAFPKNIQYF. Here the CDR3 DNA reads TGTGCCAGTAGTATCCAGGGGGCCGCTTTTCCCAAAAACATTCAGTACTTC.

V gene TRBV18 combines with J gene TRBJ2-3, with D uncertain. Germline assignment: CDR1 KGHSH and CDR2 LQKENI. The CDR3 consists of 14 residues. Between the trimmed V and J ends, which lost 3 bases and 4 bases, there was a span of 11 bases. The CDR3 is CASSPQVRPDTQYF. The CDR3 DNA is TGTGCCAGCTCACCCCAAGTCCGTCCAGATACGCAGTATTTT. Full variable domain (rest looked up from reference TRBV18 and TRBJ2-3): NAGVMQNPRHLVRRRGQEARLRCSPMKGHSHVYWYRQLPEEGLKFMVYLQKENIIDESGMPKERFSAEFPKEGPSILRIQQVVRGDSAAYFCASSPQVRPDTQYFGPGTRLTVL.

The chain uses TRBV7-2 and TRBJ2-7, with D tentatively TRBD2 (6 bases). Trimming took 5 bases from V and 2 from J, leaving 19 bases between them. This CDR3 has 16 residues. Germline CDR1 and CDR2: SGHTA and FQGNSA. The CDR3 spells CASSPSRLANAYEQYF. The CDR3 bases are TGTGCCAGCAGCCCTAGTCGGCTAGCGAATGCCTACGAGCAGTACTTC.

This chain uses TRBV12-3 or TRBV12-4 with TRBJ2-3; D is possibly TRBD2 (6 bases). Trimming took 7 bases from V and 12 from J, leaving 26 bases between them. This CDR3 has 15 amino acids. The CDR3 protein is CASNPSGILGTPQYF. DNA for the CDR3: TGTGCCAGCAACCCATCGGGCATATTAGGGACTCCCCAGTATTTT.